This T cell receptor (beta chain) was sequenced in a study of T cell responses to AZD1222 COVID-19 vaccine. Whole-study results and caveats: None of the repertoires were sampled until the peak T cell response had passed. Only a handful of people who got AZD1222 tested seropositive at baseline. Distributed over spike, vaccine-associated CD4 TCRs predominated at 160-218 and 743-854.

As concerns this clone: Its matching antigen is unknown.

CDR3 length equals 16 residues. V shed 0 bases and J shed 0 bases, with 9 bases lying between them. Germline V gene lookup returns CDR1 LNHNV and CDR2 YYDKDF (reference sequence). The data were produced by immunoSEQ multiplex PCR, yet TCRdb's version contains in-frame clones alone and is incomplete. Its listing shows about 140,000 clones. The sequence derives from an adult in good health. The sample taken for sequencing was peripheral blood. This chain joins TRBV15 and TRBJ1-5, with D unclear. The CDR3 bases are TGTGCCACCAGCAGAGATTTCGGAAATAGCAATCAGCCCCAGCATTTT. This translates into CATSRDFGNSNQPQHF.